Shown below are 26 T cell receptor beta chains from a single sample sequenced in a study of CD8+ T cells in alopecia areata. Reverse transcription of extracted RNA yielded cDNA, which provided the sequencing template. The data were produced by immunoSEQ multiplex PCR, yet TCRdb's version contains in-frame clones alone and is incomplete. The sample carries 120,000 or so clones, around 60% recorded once. As for treatment: oral pan-JAK inhibitor, 5-10 mg twice daily. The specimen comprised CD4+ T cells sorted from blood, sampled at week 4, from a patient treated with tofacitinib. Receptors originate from a human donor with alopecia areata.

This clone was seen more than once but under ten times. The rearrangement uses TRBV30 and TRBJ1-4; D uncertain. This CDR3 contains 15 residues. The V end lost 5 bases, the J end lost 8 bases, and 21 bases lay between the germline ends. Germline V gene sequence: CDR1 GTSNPN, CDR2 SVGIG (reference sequence). As DNA, the CDR3 is TGTGCCTGGGGCCAACATACCCAGGCGGGCGAAAAACTGTTTTTT. Its translation is CAWGQHTQAGEKLFF.

V is TRBV6-5 and J is TRBJ2-5; D may be TRBD2 (6 bases). CDR3 size: 14 residues. The V end lost 6 bases, the J end lost 5 bases, and 16 bases lay between the germline ends. Germline CDR1 is MNHEY and CDR2 is SVGAGI. The CDR3 protein is CASRPGGPGETQYF. The DNA of the CDR3 is TGTGCCAGCAGACCCGGAGGGCCCGGCGAGACCCAGTACTTC.

Here the CDR3 reads CASSPEFNTEAFF. In DNA, the CDR3 is TGTGCCAGCTCACCAGAGTTTAACACTGAAGCTTTCTTT. The chain uses TRBV18 and TRBJ1-1; D unclear. Germline V lookup: CDR1 KGHSH, CDR2 LQKENI. V lost 2 bases, J lost 2 bases, and 6 bases lay in between. This CDR3 has 13 residues. The entire variable domain, with the rest obtained from reference TRBV18 and TRBJ1-1, is as follows: NAGVMQNPRHLVRRRGQEARLRCSPMKGHSHVYWYRQLPEEGLKFMVYLQKENIIDESGMPKERFSAEFPKEGPSILRIQQVVRGDSAAYFCASSPEFNTEAFFGQGTRLTVV.

The chain couples TRBV27 to TRBJ1-1, with D possibly TRBD1 on 5 matching bases. This CDR3 contains 14 residues. Germline-derived CDR1 and CDR2 are MNHEY and SMNVEV (reference sequence). The V and J ends lost 5 bases and 3 bases respectively, with 13 bases between them. The CDR3 is CASSPWGVDTEAFF. The CDR3 nucleotides read TGTGCCAGCAGTCCCTGGGGGGTCGACACTGAAGCTTTCTTT.

The chain links TRBV6-5 to TRBJ1-4; TRBD1 aligns across 8 bases. CDR3 size: 13 residues. Germline V lookup: CDR1 MNHEY, CDR2 SVGAGI. The junction had 7 bases not matched to a gene; V was cut back by 10 bases and J by 6 bases. For the CDR3, the DNA is TGTGCCACCTCGGGACAGGTGCATGAAAAACTGTTTTTT. It encodes CATSGQVHEKLFF.

The chain couples TRBV5-4 to TRBJ2-3, with D tentatively TRBD2 (5 bases). Germline-derived CDR1 and CDR2 are SGHNT and YYREEE (reference sequence). The germline V and J ends were trimmed by 3 bases and 4 bases, with 18 bases remaining between them. The CDR3 length is 16 residues. This chain's CDR3 is CASSSTRASSPDTQYF. CDR3 coding DNA: TGTGCCAGCAGCTCCACTCGGGCTAGCTCGCCAGATACGCAGTATTTT.

This clone showed up just once. The V and J genes are TRBV7-2 and TRBJ2-3, with a possible D match to TRBD1 (6 bases). CDR3 length: 15 amino acids. CDR1 is SGHTA and CDR2 is FQGNSA in the germline V gene. Trimming took 5 bases from V and 2 from J, leaving 14 bases between them. The chain's CDR3 is CASSLRTAYTDTQYF. The CDR3 coding sequence is TGTGCCAGCAGCCTACGGACAGCTTACACAGATACGCAGTATTTT.

V gene TRBV29-1 combines with J gene TRBJ2-7; TRBD1 matches at 8 bases. This CDR3 spans 14 amino acids. CDR1 and CDR2 (germline): SQVTM, ANQGSEA. Trimming cost V 2 bases and J 3 bases; bases outside gene matches: 6. The CDR3 is CSVELTGELYEQYF. CDR3 in DNA: TGCAGCGTTGAACTGACAGGGGAGCTCTACGAGCAGTACTTC.

This chain links TRBV30 with TRBJ2-2, with a tentative D call TRBD2 (6 bases). V was trimmed by 0 bases and J by 6 bases, leaving 14 bases between them. The CDR3 is made up of 15 amino acids. Germline CDR1 reads GTSNPN; CDR2 reads SVGIG (reference sequence). This CDR3 is CAWSVHKGLPGELFF. CDR3 coding DNA: TGTGCCTGGAGTGTACATAAGGGACTGCCCGGGGAGCTGTTTTTT.

The gene calls are TRBV14 and TRBJ2-7; D gene unclear. Trimming took off 0 bases at V and 4 bases at J, with 10 bases between the two ends. This CDR3 spans 14 amino acids. Germline V CDR1 and CDR2: SGHDN, FVKESK. CDR3 loop: CASSQDRRNYEQYF. The CDR3 DNA sequence: TGTGCCAGCAGCCAAGATAGACGGAATTACGAGCAGTACTTC. Variable domain in full (rest from reference TRBV14 and TRBJ2-7): EAGVTQFPSHSVIEKGQTVTLRCDPISGHDNLYWYRRVMGKEIKFLLHFVKESKQDESGMPNNRFLAERTGGTYSTLKVQPAELEDSGVYFCASSQDRRNYEQYFGPGTRLTVT.

This clone has a handful of counts. V and J are TRBV6-6 and TRBJ1-5, with D uncertain. The V end was cut by 0 bases, the J end by 3 bases, with 9 bases between. The CDR3 covers 15 residues. Per germline, CDR1 MNHNY and CDR2 SVGAGI (reference sequence). CDR3 residues: CASSYSDRDNQPQHF. The CDR3 nucleotides read TGTGCCAGCAGTTACTCGGACCGGGACAATCAGCCCCAGCATTTT.

The chain uses TRBV5-4 and TRBJ1-2, with D maybe TRBD1 (6 bases). CDR1 and CDR2 (germline): SGHNT, YYREEE (reference sequence). The CDR3 extends over 13 amino acids. With 4 bases removed from V and 4 bases from J, the gap between germline ends came to 11 bases. CDR3 DNA: TGTGCCAGCAGCCTAACAGGGACCTATGGCTACACCTTC. Its protein product is CASSLTGTYGYTF.

This clone has more than one count but fewer than ten. The rearrangement joins TRBV7-2 to TRBJ2-3; D ambiguous. Germline V gives CDR1 SGHTA, CDR2 FQGNSA. The CDR3 totals 12 residues. V lost 5 bases, J lost 8 bases, and 11 bases lay in between. The chain's CDR3 is CASSPHKGTQYF. The CDR3 nucleotides are TGTGCCAGCAGCCCTCATAAGGGTACGCAGTATTTT.

This clone occurred once. V usage is TRBV15 and J usage is TRBJ2-6; D is perhaps TRBD1 (5 bases). V was pared by 2 bases and J by 2 bases, with 7 bases between. Germline CDR1 is LNHNV and CDR2 is YYDKDF (reference sequence). This CDR3 contains 15 residues. The CDR3 bases are TGTGCCACCAGCAGATCGACAGCTGGGGCCAACGTCCTGACTTTC. This sequence encodes CATSRSTAGANVLTF.

The CDR3 sequence is CASSLARRGVREKLFF. CDR3 in DNA: TGTGCCAGCAGCTTAGCGCGCAGGGGGGTTCGTGAAAAACTGTTTTTT. V gene TRBV7-2 combines with J gene TRBJ1-4; 7 nucleotides agree with TRBD1. The V and J ends lost 0 bases and 7 bases, in that order; junction bases with no gene match: 8. The CDR3 has 16 amino acids. CDR1 is SGHTA and CDR2 is FQGNSA in the germline V gene.

V and J are TRBV9 and TRBJ1-5; 10 bases agree with TRBD1. Trimming removed 3 bases from V and 6 bases from J; junction bases left unmatched: 6. Germline CDR1 is SGDLS and CDR2 is YYNGEE. This CDR3 region has 15 residues. CDR3 DNA sequence: TGTGCCAGCAGCGGGGACGACAGGGGGCTTCAGCCCCAGCATTTT. It codes for CASSGDDRGLQPQHF.

This clone was counted between two and nine times. The rearrangement joins TRBV5-1 to TRBJ1-3; 8 bases agree with TRBD1. Trimming took 2 bases from V and 0 from J; bases not matched to a gene: 10. This CDR3 is 18 amino acids long. Germline CDR1 and CDR2: SGHRS and YFSETQ. The CDR3 sequence: CASSFFPVDRGSGNTIYF. CDR3 nucleotide sequence: TGCGCCAGCAGCTTTTTTCCAGTCGACAGGGGCTCTGGAAACACCATATATTTT.

The V call is TRBV28, the J call TRBJ2-3; possibly TRBD2 for D (6 bases). Germline CDR1 reads MDHEN; CDR2 reads SYDVKM. V was shortened by 2 bases and J by 2 bases, with 17 bases between the two germline ends. This CDR3 region has 17 residues. The CDR3 DNA sequence: TGTGCCAGCAGTTTAGGGGCTGACGGGAGTGCCACAGATACGCAGTATTTT. This gives the protein CASSLGADGSATDTQYF.

The chain recombines TRBV30 with TRBJ2-1; D is undetermined. The CDR3 has 14 amino acids. Germline V gene lookup returns CDR1 GTSNPN and CDR2 SVGIG (reference sequence). The ends were cut back, 2 bases at V and 1 base at J, with 9 bases in the middle. CDR3 loop: CAWSLGLSYNEQFF. CDR3 coding DNA: TGTGCCTGGAGTCTCGGGCTTTCCTACAATGAGCAGTTCTTC. The full variable domain, with the rest looked up from reference TRBV30 and TRBJ2-1, is SQTIHQWPATLVQPVGSPLSLECTVEGTSNPNLYWYRQAAGRGLQLLFYSVGIGQISSEVPQNLSASRPQDRQFILSSKKLLLSDSGFYLCAWSLGLSYNEQFFGPGTRLTVL.

The chain couples TRBV7-2 to TRBJ2-7; D gene unclear. In germline, CDR1 is SGHTA, CDR2 FQGNSA. The CDR3 is 15 amino acids. The V end was cut by 1 base, the J end by 1 base, with 11 bases between. The CDR3 protein is CASSLGASTSYEQYF. CDR3 nucleotide sequence: TGTGCCAGCAGCTTAGGTGCGTCCACATCCTACGAGCAGTACTTC.

This clone was picked up a small number of times. Other nucleotide sequences in the sample specify the same CDR3. The chain is built from TRBV29-1 and TRBJ2-5, with D perhaps matching TRBD1 (6 bases). V lost 6 bases, J lost 5 bases, and 16 bases lay in between. Germline V lookup: CDR1 SQVTM, CDR2 ANQGSEA. This CDR3 is 13 amino acids long. The CDR3 DNA is TGCAGCGTGGAGCAGGGGAGAGGGGAGACCCAGTACTTC. It encodes CSVEQGRGETQYF.

The chain recombines TRBV5-1 with TRBJ2-7, with D uncertain. V was trimmed by 2 bases and J by 4 bases, leaving 13 bases between them. The CDR3 is 14 residues long. Germline-derived CDR1 and CDR2 are SGHRS and YFSETQ. The CDR3 loop is CASSLAPTWYEQYF. The DNA of the CDR3 is TGCGCCAGCAGCTTAGCCCCCACTTGGTACGAGCAGTACTTC.

V usage is TRBV30 and J usage is TRBJ2-7, with D perhaps given as TRBD1 or TRBD2 (5 bases each). The V and J ends lost 4 bases and 4 bases respectively, with 11 bases between them. This CDR3 has 12 residues. The germline V gene encodes CDR1 GTSNPN and CDR2 SVGIG (reference sequence). Here the CDR3 reads CAWMGPLYEQYF. Written as DNA, the CDR3 is TGTGCCTGGATGGGACCGTTATACGAGCAGTACTTC.

This clone is a singleton in its sample. The V call is TRBV25-1, the J call TRBJ2-2, with D tentatively TRBD1 (6 bases). Trimming shortened V by 11 bases and J by 0 bases, and 10 bases separated the two germline ends. Germline V gives CDR1 MGHDK, CDR2 SYGVNS. The CDR3 runs to 13 residues. CDR3 nucleotide sequence: TGTGCCCTCGGGACAACGAACACCGGGGAGCTGTTTTTT. Protein: CALGTTNTGELFF.

This chain uses TRBV5-1 with TRBJ2-5; D is ambiguous. The CDR3 totals 13 residues. From germline, CDR1 is SGHRS and CDR2 YFSETQ. Trimming removed 1 base at V and 0 bases at J, with 4 bases between. The CDR3 nucleotides are TGCGCCAGCAGCTTGAGGAACCAAGAGACCCAGTACTTC. Protein product: CASSLRNQETQYF.

This clone was seen a few times. The chain employs TRBV4-3 and TRBJ2-3; 7 bases are a match to TRBD2. CDR1 is LGHNA, CDR2 YSLEER, per germline. The CDR3 runs to 13 residues. The V segment lost 8 bases and the J segment 1 base; nucleotides outside the gene matches: 3. CDR3 DNA: TGCGCCAGCGGCGGGAGACGCACAGATACGCAGTATTTT. Translated, it gives CASGGRRTDTQYF.